These T cell receptor beta chains were read from a single sample in a study of blood T cells in healthy people across ages. One entry per CDR3 protein, called by TCRdb with MiXCR from the 5' RACE reads. The sample records some 1.7 million distinct CDR3 sequences, roughly 30% being singletons. Specimen: blood. The receptors here all came from a woman in her twenties or thirties in good health. The CDR3 runs from the conserved cysteine through the conserved F or W. A D gene is named only where the DNA matches it firmly. A row's size may be missing; if present it is once, few, many or a size class.

d_gene	v_gene	j_gene	abundance	CDR3aa	CDR3nt
TRBD1	TRBV5-1	TRBJ1-1	.	CASSRDRVGTEAFF	TGCGCCAGCAGCCGGGACAGGGTGGGCACTGAAGCTTTCTTT
.	TRBV9	TRBJ2-5	many	CASSVTAQETQYF	TGTGCCAGCAGCGTAACAGCCCAAGAGACCCAGTACTTC
.	TRBV11-2	TRBJ2-7	.	CASSLQIPGSSSYEQYF	TGTGCCAGCAGCTTACAGATTCCCGGGTCCAGCTCCTACGAGCAGTACTTC
.	TRBV5-1	TRBJ1-2	.	CASSAEAGTRYGYTF	TGCGCCAGCAGCGCGGAAGCCGGGACACGCTATGGCTACACCTTC
.	TRBV12-3/TRBV12-4	TRBJ2-7	.	CASNPPEAYEQYF	TGTGCCAGCAATCCCCCGGAGGCCTACGAGCAGTACTTC
TRBD2	TRBV20-1	TRBJ2-7	.	CSAAPGLADYEQYF	TGCAGTGCTGCCCCAGGGCTAGCGGACTACGAGCAGTACTTC
.	TRBV7-2	TRBJ2-1	.	CASKAFNEQFF	TGTGCCAGCAAGGCGTTCAATGAGCAGTTCTTC
TRBD1	TRBV20-1	TRBJ1-5	many	CSARDTGAYNQPQHF	TGCAGTGCTAGAGACACAGGGGCGTACAATCAGCCCCAGCATTTT
TRBD1	TRBV5-8	TRBJ2-1	few	CASSWAGTGGDEQFF	TGTGCCAGCAGCTGGGCCGGGACAGGGGGCGATGAGCAGTTCTTC
.	TRBV5-1	TRBJ2-1	.	CASSLAGNGRRFSSYNEQFF	TGCGCCAGCAGCTTGGCCGGAAACGGTAGACGGTTCAGCTCCTACAATGAGCAGTTCTTC
TRBD1	TRBV12-3/TRBV12-4	TRBJ1-2	.	CASSPTGGISLYGYTF	TGTGCCAGCAGCCCGACAGGGGGAATTTCCCTCTATGGCTACACCTTC
.	TRBV5-5	TRBJ1-1	.	CASSVGPQRVTEAFF	TGTGCCAGCAGCGTCGGACCGCAGCGGGTCACTGAAGCTTTCTTT
.	TRBV20-1	TRBJ2-5	many	CSARDPSAETQYF	TGCAGTGCTAGAGATCCCAGCGCGGAGACCCAGTACTTC
.	TRBV6-2/TRBV6-3	TRBJ2-5	.	CASSPFGGGTTTEYF	.
.	TRBV12-3/TRBV12-4	TRBJ2-4	many	CASSLTGYKNIQYF	TGTGCCAGCAGTCTAACAGGTTACAAAAACATTCAGTACTTC
.	TRBV10-3	TRBJ2-5	few	CAISEGAGEETQYF	TGTGCCATCAGTGAGGGGGCAGGGGAAGAGACCCAGTACTTC
.	TRBV11-2	TRBJ2-7	.	CASSSGPTAAYEQYF	TGTGCCAGCAGCTCGGGGCCCACGGCGGCTTACGAGCAGTACTTC
TRBD2	TRBV5-5	TRBJ2-5	.	CASSLPYGLAGETQYF	TGTGCCAGCAGCTTGCCATACGGACTAGCGGGAGAGACCCAGTACTTC
.	TRBV24-1	TRBJ2-1	few	CARRVDEQFF	TGTGCCAGGAGGGTGGATGAGCAGTTCTTC
.	TRBV5-1	TRBJ1-2	.	CASSSDSTNYGYTF	TGCGCCAGCAGCTCGGACAGTACCAACTATGGCTACACCTTC
.	TRBV29-1	TRBJ2-1	.	CSVVRDLRDNEQFF	TGCAGCGTTGTCCGGGACCTCCGGGACAATGAGCAGTTCTTC
TRBD2	TRBV7-6	TRBJ2-1	.	CASRPIAGGSNEQFF	TGTGCCAGCAGGCCAATAGCGGGGGGTTCGAATGAGCAGTTCTTC
TRBD1	TRBV7-2	TRBJ2-1	many	CASSRTGQGTYEQFF	TGTGCCAGCAGCCGCACGGGACAGGGGACGTACGAGCAGTTCTTC
.	TRBV12-3/TRBV12-4	TRBJ2-1	many	CASRRTGRRYNEQFF	TGTGCCAGCAGGCGGACCGGGCGGCGCTACAATGAGCAGTTCTTC
.	TRBV7-2	TRBJ1-5	.	CASSPNEGAITRKPQHF	TGTGCCAGCAGCCCTAATGAGGGCGCAATAACCCGTAAGCCCCAGCATTTT
.	TRBV12-3/TRBV12-4	TRBJ2-4	.	CASSPPPGGHEQYF	TGTGCCAGCAGCCCCCCCCCGGGGGGCCATGAGCAGTACTTC
.	TRBV28	TRBJ2-7	.	CASSLFGGRWDEQYF	TGTGCCAGCAGCTTATTTGGAGGCCGGTGGGACGAGCAGTACTTC